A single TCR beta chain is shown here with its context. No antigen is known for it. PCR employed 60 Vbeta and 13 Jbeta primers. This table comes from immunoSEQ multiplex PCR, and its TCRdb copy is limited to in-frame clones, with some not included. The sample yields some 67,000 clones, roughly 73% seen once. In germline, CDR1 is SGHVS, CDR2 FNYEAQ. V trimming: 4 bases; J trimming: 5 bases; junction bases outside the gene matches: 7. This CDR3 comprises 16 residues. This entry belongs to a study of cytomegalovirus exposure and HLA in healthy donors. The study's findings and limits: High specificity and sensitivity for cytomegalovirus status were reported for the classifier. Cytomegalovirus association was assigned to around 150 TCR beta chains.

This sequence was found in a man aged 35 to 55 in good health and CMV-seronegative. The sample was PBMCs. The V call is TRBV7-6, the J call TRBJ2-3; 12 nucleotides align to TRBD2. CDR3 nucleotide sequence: TGTGCCAGCAGCTCCCTAGCGGGGGGGCAGATAGATACGCAGTATTTT. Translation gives CASSSLAGGQIDTQYF.